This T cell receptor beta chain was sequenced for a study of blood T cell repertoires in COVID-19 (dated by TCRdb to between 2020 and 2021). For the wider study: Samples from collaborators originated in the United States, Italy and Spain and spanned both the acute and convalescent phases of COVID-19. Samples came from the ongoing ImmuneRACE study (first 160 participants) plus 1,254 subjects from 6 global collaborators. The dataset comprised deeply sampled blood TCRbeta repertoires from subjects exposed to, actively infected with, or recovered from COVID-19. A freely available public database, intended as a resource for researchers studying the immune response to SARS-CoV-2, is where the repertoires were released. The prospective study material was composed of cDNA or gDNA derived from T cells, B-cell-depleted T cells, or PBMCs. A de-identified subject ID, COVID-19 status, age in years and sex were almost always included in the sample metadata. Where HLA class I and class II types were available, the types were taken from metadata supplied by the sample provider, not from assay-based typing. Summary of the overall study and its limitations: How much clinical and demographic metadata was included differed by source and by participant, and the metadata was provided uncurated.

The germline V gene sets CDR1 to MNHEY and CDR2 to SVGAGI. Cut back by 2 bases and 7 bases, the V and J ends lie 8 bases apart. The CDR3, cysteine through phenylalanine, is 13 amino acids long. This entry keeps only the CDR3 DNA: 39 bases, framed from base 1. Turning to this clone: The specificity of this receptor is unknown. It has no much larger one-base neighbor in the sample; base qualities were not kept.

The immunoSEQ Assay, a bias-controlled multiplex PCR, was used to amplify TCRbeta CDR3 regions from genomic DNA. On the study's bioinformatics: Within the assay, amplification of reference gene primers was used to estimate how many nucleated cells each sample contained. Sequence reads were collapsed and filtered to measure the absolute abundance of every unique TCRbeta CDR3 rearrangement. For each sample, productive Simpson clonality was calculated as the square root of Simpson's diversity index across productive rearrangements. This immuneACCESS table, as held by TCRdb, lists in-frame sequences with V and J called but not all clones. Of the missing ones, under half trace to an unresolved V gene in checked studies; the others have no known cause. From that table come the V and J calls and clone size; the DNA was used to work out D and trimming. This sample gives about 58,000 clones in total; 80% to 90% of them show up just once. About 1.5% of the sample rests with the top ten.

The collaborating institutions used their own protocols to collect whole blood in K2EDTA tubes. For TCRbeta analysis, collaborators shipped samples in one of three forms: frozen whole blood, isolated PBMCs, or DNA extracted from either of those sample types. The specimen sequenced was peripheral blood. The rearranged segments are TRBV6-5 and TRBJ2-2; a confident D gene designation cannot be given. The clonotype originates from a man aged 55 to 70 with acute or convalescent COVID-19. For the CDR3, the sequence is CASSYAGFGELFF. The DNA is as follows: TGTGCCAGCAGTTACGCCGGGTTCGGGGAGCTGTTTTTT.